This note documents a single T cell receptor beta chain sequence. Its antigen remains unidentified. These data are taken from a study of beta chain features in type 1 diabetes. Reverse transcription of all isolated RNA meant that expressed TCRB transcripts were sequenced. The table came from immunoSEQ multiplex PCR; TCRdb's copy has only in-frame clones and leaves some out. The sample contains around 340,000 clones, around 8% of which appear only once. Whole-study results and caveats: In comparison with healthy donors, patients had naive, central memory and Treg TCRB repertoires that appeared more similar. For type 1 diabetes patients, VDJ junctions showed fewer insertions and more deletions. For patients and controls alike, PCR might favor shorter templates to the same degree. Any role of HLA type in TCRB rearrangement remained unresolved here.

The CDR3 contains 14 residues. V gave up 4 bases and J gave up 13 bases; unmatched junction bases: 7. From germline, CDR1 is SNHLY and CDR2 FYNNEI. What was sequenced was central memory CD4+ T cells from blood. The receptor comes from a young woman in good health. J is TRBJ1-6 and V is TRBV2; 10 positions match TRBD1. CDR3 in amino acids: CASSVGTGDRPLHF. The CDR3 DNA sequence: TGTGCCAGCAGTGTGGGGACAGGGGATCGGCCCCTCCACTTT.